The 6 T cell receptor beta chains reported below all come from one sample, sequenced in a study of CD8 T cells in Susac syndrome. A quantity of roughly 0.5 to 1 ug RNA underwent reverse transcription using random hexamers. In TCRdb, the immunoSEQ multiplex PCR reads were re-called with MiXCR into one record per CDR3 protein. The sample has 250,000 to 300,000 distinct CDR3 sequences, roughly 84% seen once. The material sequenced was CD8+ T cells from PBMCs. The receptors derive from a human donor with multiple sclerosis.

This clonotype was found once. The V call is TRBV7-9, the J call TRBJ2-7; a possible D gene is TRBD2 (6 bases). CDR1 is SEHNR, CDR2 FQNEAQ, per germline (reference sequence). The CDR3 totals 16 residues. The V end lost 5 bases, the J end lost 7 bases, and 24 bases lay between the germline ends. CDR3 sequence (DNA): TGTGCCAGCAGCGCCAGAAACGACTGGGGGGTAAATGAGCAGTACTTC. Translated, it gives CASSARNDWGVNEQYF.

The V and J genes are TRBV27 and TRBJ1-1; 7 nucleotides align to TRBD1. The CDR3 is 12 amino acids. V trimming: 6 bases; J trimming: 8 bases; junction bases outside the gene matches: 6. Germline values: CDR1 MNHEY, CDR2 SMNVEV (reference sequence). In DNA, the CDR3 is TGTGCCAGCAGCCCAAGACAGGGAGAAGCTTTCTTT. Its protein is CASSPRQGEAFF.

The rearrangement uses TRBV2 and TRBJ1-4, with 8 nucleotides matching TRBD1. The V gene end was trimmed by 6 bases and the J gene end by 2 bases; junction bases not matched to a gene: 14. The CDR3 consists of 18 residues. Germline values: CDR1 SNHLY, CDR2 FYNNEI. The CDR3 DNA reads as TGTGCCAGCAGGCTGAGGATGACAGGGGCGTCGACTAATGAAAAACTGTTTTTT. It yields the protein CASRLRMTGASTNEKLFF.

The chain's CDR3 is CASRKGVNEQFF. The CDR3 DNA reads as TGTGCCAGCAGAAAGGGTGTGAATGAGCAGTTCTTC. The chain links TRBV27 to TRBJ2-1; no definite D call. The CDR3 is 12 residues long. Trimming took off 6 bases at V and 7 bases at J, with 10 bases between the two ends. Germline V CDR1 and CDR2: MNHEY, SMNVEV (reference sequence).

CDR3 residues: CASWGGSAFF. CDR3 nucleotides: TGTGCCAGCTGGGGAGGGTCAGCTTTCTTT. V and J are TRBV25-1 and TRBJ1-1; D remains ambiguous. Deletions cut 8 bases from V and 10 bases from J, with 11 bases between. CDR1 and CDR2 from the germline V gene are MGHDK and SYGVNS. This CDR3 is built from 10 residues. Based on the CDR3 plus reference TRBV25-1 and TRBJ1-1, the full variable domain is EADIYQTPRYLVIGTGKKITLECSQTMGHDKMYWYQQDPGMELHLIHYSYGVNSTEKGDLSSESTVSRIRTEHFPLTLESARPSHTSQYLCASWGGSAFFGQGTRLTVV.

The chain joins TRBV27 to TRBJ2-3; 8 nucleotides agree with TRBD2. CDR1 and CDR2 (germline): MNHEY, SMNVEV (reference sequence). The V gene end was trimmed by 6 bases and the J gene end by 2 bases; junction bases not matched to a gene: 4. CDR3 length: 14 amino acids. CDR3 sequence (DNA): TGTGCCAGCAGGACTAGCGACTACACAGATACGCAGTATTTT. It codes for CASRTSDYTDTQYF.